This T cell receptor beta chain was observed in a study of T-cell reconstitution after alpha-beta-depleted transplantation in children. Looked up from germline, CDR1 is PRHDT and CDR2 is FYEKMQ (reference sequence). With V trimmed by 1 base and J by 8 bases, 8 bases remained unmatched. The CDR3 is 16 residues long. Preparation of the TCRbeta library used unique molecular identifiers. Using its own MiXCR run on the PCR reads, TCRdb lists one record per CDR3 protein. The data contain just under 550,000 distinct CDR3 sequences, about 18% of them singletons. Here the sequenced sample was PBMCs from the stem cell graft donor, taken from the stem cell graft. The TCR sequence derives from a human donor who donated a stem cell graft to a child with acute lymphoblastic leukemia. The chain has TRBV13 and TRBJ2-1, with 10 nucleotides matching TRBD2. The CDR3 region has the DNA TGTGCCAGCAGCTTAGATAATCTAGCGGGAGTGGATGAGCAGTTCTTC. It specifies CASSLDNLAGVDEQFF.